The rows below give T cell receptor beta chains drawn from one sample of a study of blood T cell repertoires in COVID-19. Repertoires were generated with immunoSEQ multiplex PCR, while TCRdb's copy carries only in-frame clones and drops some. The repertoire holds about 230,000 clones, with over 85% as singletons. The specimen sequenced was PBMCs or T cells enriched from blood (not recorded which). These receptors originate from a young woman with acute COVID-19. CDR3s include the opening cysteine and the closing phenylalanine or tryptophan. The order of the fields is V gene, J gene, CDR3 length, D gene, clone size, CDR3 protein, CDR3 DNA. The D gene is left open where the match is weak. Rows may omit the clone size; those that give it use once, few, many or a size class.

V gene: TRBV24-1; J gene: TRBJ2-7; CDR3 length: 15; D gene: TRBD1; clone size: NA; CDR3 protein: CATSPTGGATYEQYF; CDR3 DNA: TGTGCCACCAGCCCCACAGGGGGAGCGACCTACGAGCAGTACTTC
V gene: TRBV4-1; J gene: TRBJ1-5; CDR3 length: 15; D gene: NA; clone size: NA; CDR3 protein: CASSQESQGNQPQHF; CDR3 DNA: TGCGCCAGCAGCCAAGAAAGTCAGGGCAATCAGCCCCAGCATTTT
V gene: TRBV10-3; J gene: TRBJ2-2; CDR3 length: 15; D gene: NA; clone size: NA; CDR3 protein: CAISTVPGDTGELFF; CDR3 DNA: TGTGCCATCAGTACAGTCCCGGGGGACACCGGGGAGCTGTTTTTT
V gene: TRBV2; J gene: TRBJ1-1; CDR3 length: 14; D gene: TRBD1; clone size: NA; CDR3 protein: CASRTQGLNTEAFF; CDR3 DNA: TGTGCCAGCAGGACACAGGGGTTGAACACTGAAGCTTTCTTT
V gene: TRBV27; J gene: TRBJ1-2; CDR3 length: 13; D gene: TRBD1; clone size: once; CDR3 protein: CASSQGAGGAYTF; CDR3 DNA: TGTGCCAGCAGTCAAGGTGCAGGGGGCGCCTACACCTTC
V gene: TRBV4-3; J gene: TRBJ2-2; CDR3 length: 13; D gene: NA; clone size: NA; CDR3 protein: CASSQGGPGELFF; CDR3 DNA: TGCGCCAGCAGCCAAGGCGGGCCCGGGGAGCTGTTTTTT
V gene: TRBV4-1; J gene: TRBJ1-5; CDR3 length: 12; D gene: NA; clone size: NA; CDR3 protein: CAGGTPNQPQHF; CDR3 DNA: TGCGCCGGTGGGACACCAAATCAGCCCCAGCATTTT
V gene: TRBV5-4; J gene: TRBJ2-7; CDR3 length: 16; D gene: TRBD2; clone size: NA; CDR3 protein: CASSPTLAGSSYEQYF; CDR3 DNA: TGTGCCAGCAGCCCTACTTTAGCGGGGAGCTCCTACGAGCAGTACTTC
V gene: TRBV18; J gene: TRBJ2-7; CDR3 length: 16; D gene: NA; clone size: NA; CDR3 protein: CASSPLRDMSSYEQYF; CDR3 DNA: TGTGCCAGCTCACCACTCCGGGACATGAGCTCCTACGAGCAGTACTTC
V gene: TRBV6-6; J gene: TRBJ2-7; CDR3 length: 14; D gene: NA; clone size: NA; CDR3 protein: CASSLRTDYYEQYF; CDR3 DNA: TGTGCCAGCAGTCTCCGGACAGACTACTACGAGCAGTACTTC
V gene: TRBV18; J gene: TRBJ2-3; CDR3 length: 15; D gene: TRBD2; clone size: NA; CDR3 protein: CASSLRTSRWDTQYF; CDR3 DNA: TGTGCCAGCTCACTCCGGACTAGCAGGTGGGATACGCAGTATTTT
V gene: TRBV5-1; J gene: TRBJ1-4; CDR3 length: 16; D gene: NA; clone size: NA; CDR3 protein: CASSGTGIATNEKLFF; CDR3 DNA: TGCGCCAGCAGCGGAACAGGGATCGCAACTAATGAAAAACTGTTTTTT
V gene: TRBV7-9; J gene: TRBJ2-5; CDR3 length: 14; D gene: NA; clone size: NA; CDR3 protein: CASSPPQGEETQYF; CDR3 DNA: TGTGCCAGCAGCCCACCACAGGGAGAGGAGACCCAGTACTTC
V gene: TRBV6-2/TRBV6-3; J gene: TRBJ1-1; CDR3 length: 16; D gene: NA; clone size: NA; CDR3 protein: CASSWGNDRLNTEAFF; CDR3 DNA: TGTGCCAGCAGTTGGGGCAATGACCGACTGAACACTGAAGCTTTCTTT
V gene: TRBV12-3/TRBV12-4; J gene: TRBJ2-7; CDR3 length: 13; D gene: NA; clone size: few; CDR3 protein: CASSLGPAGEQYF; CDR3 DNA: TGTGCCAGCAGTTTGGGCCCGGCAGGGGAGCAGTACTTC
V gene: TRBV9; J gene: TRBJ1-2; CDR3 length: 16; D gene: TRBD1; clone size: NA; CDR3 protein: CASSATTFDRDDGYTF; CDR3 DNA: TGTGCCAGCAGCGCTACCACCTTCGACAGGGATGACGGCTACACCTTC
V gene: TRBV27; J gene: TRBJ1-6; CDR3 length: 14; D gene: TRBD1; clone size: few; CDR3 protein: CASSRQGEISPLHF; CDR3 DNA: TGTGCCAGCAGCCGACAGGGGGAGATATCACCCCTCCACTTT
V gene: TRBV7-9; J gene: TRBJ2-7; CDR3 length: 13; D gene: TRBD1; clone size: NA; CDR3 protein: CASSIDRGREQYF; CDR3 DNA: TGTGCCAGCAGCATCGACAGGGGTCGCGAGCAGTACTTC